These T cell receptor beta chains were read from a single sample in a study of metastatic and nonmetastatic thyroid tumors. TCRdb ran MiXCR on the PCR reads. The sample yields about 49,000 clones, 3.5% to 5% seen once. The sequenced sample consisted of blood. The receptors were sampled from a female donor with papillary thyroid cancer or a benign thyroid nodule (not recorded which). Some clones in this sample may be carry-over from other donors' samples. CDR3s include the opening cysteine and the closing phenylalanine or tryptophan. The D gene is left open where the match is weak. For some rows the clone size is stated as once, few or many, or as a class when expanded; others skip it.

abundance	len	d_gene	v_gene	j_gene	CDR3nt	CDR3aa
many	11	NA	TRBV29-1	TRBJ1-2	TGCAGCGTTGAGGCCGACTATGGCTACACCTTC	CSVEADYGYTF
many	14	NA	TRBV10-2	TRBJ1-2	TGCGCCAGTGCGGGGGCAGAAGTTAACTATGGCTACACCTTC	CASAGAEVNYGYTF
few	14	NA	TRBV29-1	TRBJ2-1	TGCAGCGTCCCAGCGGCGGCCGACTACAATGAGCAGTTCTTC	CSVPAAADYNEQFF
many	11	NA	TRBV18	TRBJ2-7	TGTGCCAGCTCCCTCGGGGCCGAGCAGTACTTC	CASSLGAEQYF
medium-sized	15	NA	TRBV6-1	TRBJ2-7	TGTGCCAGCACCCTCGCGGAAGGGTTCTCCTACGAGCAGTACTTC	CASTLAEGFSYEQYF
many	10	NA	TRBV2	TRBJ2-1	TGTGCCAGCAGTGAGGGTGAGCAGTTCTTC	CASSEGEQFF
many	13	NA	TRBV7-3	TRBJ2-3	TGTGCCAGCAGCTTAAGGGATGCAGATACGCAGTATTTT	CASSLRDADTQYF
NA	16	TRBD2	TRBV6-1	TRBJ2-3	TGTGCCAGCAGTGAAGGGACTAGCGGGAGCCCAGATACGCAGTATTTT	CASSEGTSGSPDTQYF
many	14	TRBD1	TRBV19	TRBJ2-1	TGTGCCAGTAGTATGGGACAGAACTACAATGAGCAGTTCTTC	CASSMGQNYNEQFF
few	14	NA	TRBV6-1	TRBJ1-1	TGTGCCAGCAGCCCCCCGGGTCTGAACACTGAAGCTTTCTTT	CASSPPGLNTEAFF
many	15	TRBD2	TRBV12-3/TRBV12-4	TRBJ2-1	TGTGCCAGCAGTTTAGTAGCGGGAGCTCTCAATGAGCAGTTCTTC	CASSLVAGALNEQFF
many	14	NA	TRBV2	TRBJ2-3	TGTGCCAGCAGTCCCGGACCAAGTTACTATACGCAGTATTTT	CASSPGPSYYTQYF
many	16	TRBD2	TRBV28	TRBJ2-3	TGTGCCAGCAGTTTAAGGAGCGGGACTAGCACAGATACGCAGTATTTT	CASSLRSGTSTDTQYF
few	15	NA	TRBV19	TRBJ2-1	TGTGCCAGTAGTATCCTAGCTGGTAGCGAGGATGAGCAGTTCTTC	CASSILAGSEDEQFF
many	16	NA	TRBV4-1	TRBJ2-3	TGCGCCAGCAGCCCGAACTCTCTACCTCCCACAGATACGCAGTATTTT	CASSPNSLPPTDTQYF
many	15	NA	TRBV20-1	TRBJ1-5	TGCAGTGCTAGAGCCGCCGGGCAGGGCAATCAGCCCCAGCATTTT	CSARAAGQGNQPQHF
many	13	NA	TRBV9	TRBJ2-1	TGTGCCAGCAGCGTAGGGGCCGGAAATGAGCAGTTCTTC	CASSVGAGNEQFF
NA	15	NA	TRBV10-3	TRBJ2-3	TGTGCCAGCAGGGATACCGTAGCGGAGAGAGATACGCAGTATTTT	CASRDTVAERDTQYF
few	15	TRBD2	TRBV5-4	TRBJ2-7	TGTGCCAGCAGCGGCGGACTAGCGGGAGCAGGGGAGCAGTACTTC	CASSGGLAGAGEQYF
NA	14	NA	TRBV7-9	TRBJ2-7	TGTGCCAGCAGCCCAAGTCCTGGCTCCTACGAGCAGTACTTC	CASSPSPGSYEQYF
NA	12	NA	TRBV20-1	TRBJ1-2	TGCAGTGCTGAGGGGGTATCTCGGGGCTACACCTTC	CSAEGVSRGYTF
many	15	NA	TRBV11-2	TRBJ2-1	TGTGCCAGCAGCTTAGTTTCGAGCTCCTACAATGAGCAGTTCTTC	CASSLVSSSYNEQFF
many	13	NA	TRBV2	TRBJ1-2	TGTGCCAGCAGCGAAAGCAGGGACTATGGCTACACCTTC	CASSESRDYGYTF
many	15	TRBD2	TRBV20-1	TRBJ2-1	TGCAGTGCTGGGACTAGCGAGACGGACTACAATGAGCAGTTCTTC	CSAGTSETDYNEQFF
many	15	NA	TRBV20-1	TRBJ1-5	TGCAGTGCTAGAGCGTCAGTTATCGGCAATCAGCCCCAGCATTTT	CSARASVIGNQPQHF
NA	15	TRBD1	TRBV6-1	TRBJ2-7	TGTGCCAGCAGTGAATCGTCAGGGGGCCCCTACGAGCAGTACTTC	CASSESSGGPYEQYF
few	14	TRBD1	TRBV6-5	TRBJ1-6	TGTGCCAGCAGTTCTGACAGGGGCCTATCACCCCTCCACTTT	CASSSDRGLSPLHF
NA	14	NA	TRBV7-2	TRBJ1-2	TGTGCCAGCAGCTTAGTTGGGGTTAACTATGGCTACACCTTC	CASSLVGVNYGYTF
many	16	TRBD2	TRBV20-1	TRBJ2-1	TGCAGTGCTCCCCGGACTAGCGGGAGAAGGGGCAATGAGCAGTTCTTC	CSAPRTSGRRGNEQFF
NA	15	NA	TRBV29-1	TRBJ1-3	TGCCGCTTGAGGGTCGGGACACAAGGTGGAAACACCATATATTTT	CRLRVGTQGGNTIYF
few	14	NA	TRBV3-1	TRBJ1-2	TGTGCCAGCAGCCAAGATTTGATCGGGGGTGGCTACACCTTC	CASSQDLIGGGYTF
many	14	NA	TRBV19	TRBJ2-1	TGTGCCAGTAGTATAGTTACGTTCGAGAATGAGCAGTTCTTC	CASSIVTFENEQFF
few	17	NA	TRBV7-8	TRBJ1-5	TGTGCCAGCAGCTTAGCGAGTCAGTCGTGGGGCAATCAGCCCCAGCATTTT	CASSLASQSWGNQPQHF
NA	18	NA	TRBV6-2/TRBV6-3	TRBJ1-5	TGTGCCAGCAGTTACAAGAGACCGGACGGGAATAGCAATCAGCCCCAGCATTTT	CASSYKRPDGNSNQPQHF
many	13	NA	TRBV15	TRBJ1-2	TGTGCCACCAGCAGAGATCTCGTCTATGGCTACACCTTC	CATSRDLVYGYTF
many	12	NA	TRBV5-6	TRBJ2-7	TGTGCCAGCAGCTTGGGGACTAACGAGCAGTACTTC	CASSLGTNEQYF
many	15	TRBD1	TRBV9	TRBJ2-1	TGTGCCAGCAGCAGACAGGGGTCCCCCCTACAAGGGCAGTTCTTC	CASSRQGSPLQGQFF
many	13	NA	TRBV7-3	TRBJ2-1	TGTGCCAGCAGCTTAAGCACCCACAATGAGCAGTTCTTC	CASSLSTHNEQFF
many	12	NA	TRBV18	TRBJ1-1	TGTGCCAGCTCGCCCAGGGATGTTGAAGCTTTCTTT	CASSPRDVEAFF
many	15	TRBD2	TRBV6-1	TRBJ2-1	TGTGCCAGCAGCGTCGAACTAGCGGGAGGGCCGGGGCAGTTCTTC	CASSVELAGGPGQFF
many	14	NA	TRBV3-1	TRBJ2-1	TGTGCCAGCAGCCAAGGGATCAAGGTCAATGAGCAGTTCTTC	CASSQGIKVNEQFF
few	15	NA	TRBV6-1	TRBJ1-5	TGTGCCAGCAGTGCTCCGGGAGCCCCCAATCAGCCCCAGCATTTT	CASSAPGAPNQPQHF
few	13	TRBD1	TRBV20-1	TRBJ1-2	TGCAGTGCTAGCCGACAGGGGTACTATGGCTACACCTTC	CSASRQGYYGYTF
many	18	NA	TRBV5-1	TRBJ2-7	TGCGCCAGCAGCCCCACGGTGGTAGCGGCTTCAGCCTCCTACGAGCAGTACTTC	CASSPTVVAASASYEQYF
few	14	TRBD2	TRBV20-1	TRBJ2-2	TGCAGTGCCGTATCCAGCGGGAGGGCCGGGGAGCTGTTTTTT	CSAVSSGRAGELFF
few	14	NA	TRBV5-8	TRBJ1-5	TGTGCCAGCAGCTTCCCCTCTGGGTTCCAGCCCCAGCATTTT	CASSFPSGFQPQHF
large	15	NA	TRBV6-4	TRBJ2-2	TGTGCCAGCAGTGACTCTAGCGGGAACACCGGGGAGCTGTTTTTT	CASSDSSGNTGELFF
many	14	NA	TRBV10-3	TRBJ2-7	TGTGCCATCAGTGAGGTAGCACGGTCTAGGGAGCAGTACTTC	CAISEVARSREQYF
many	12	NA	TRBV10-3	TRBJ2-7	TGTGCCATCAGTGAGTCGACCTACGAGCAGTACTTC	CAISESTYEQYF
many	14	TRBD2	TRBV5-1	TRBJ2-7	TGCGCCAGCAGCGTGGAGCGGGACTCCTACGAGCAGTACTTC	CASSVERDSYEQYF
medium-sized	16	TRBD1	TRBV24-1	TRBJ1-2	TGTGCCACCAGTGATTTCTCGGGACAGGGGCTAGAAGTCTACACCTTC	CATSDFSGQGLEVYTF
NA	13	NA	TRBV10-3	TRBJ1-1	TGTGCCATCAGTGATGGACCTAGGACTGAAGCTTTCTTT	CAISDGPRTEAFF
many	17	NA	TRBV19	TRBJ1-1	TGTGCCAGTAGGATCAGTATTGGAGGCCTAATGAACACTGAAGCTTTCTTT	CASRISIGGLMNTEAFF
few	17	NA	TRBV6-2/TRBV6-3	TRBJ2-5	TGTGCCAGCAGTTACGGGTCTGATAGCGGCCCCGTGGGGACCCAGTACTTC	CASSYGSDSGPVGTQYF
many	13	NA	TRBV2	TRBJ1-1	TGTGCCAGCAGTGCCTCCGGCAGGGAGAGAGCTTTCTTT	CASSASGRERAFF
NA	16	NA	TRBV10-3	TRBJ1-2	TGTGCCAGCAGCCGTCAGACGGGGGCAGGGGCCTATGGCTACACCTTC	CASSRQTGAGAYGYTF
many	15	TRBD2	TRBV6-2/TRBV6-3	TRBJ2-1	TGTGCCAGCAGTTACTCGCCGGGAGGGCGGGCAGAGCAGTTCTTC	CASSYSPGGRAEQFF
many	14	NA	TRBV19	TRBJ1-2	TGTGCCAGTAACAACCCCGGGACAACCTATGGCTACACCTTC	CASNNPGTTYGYTF